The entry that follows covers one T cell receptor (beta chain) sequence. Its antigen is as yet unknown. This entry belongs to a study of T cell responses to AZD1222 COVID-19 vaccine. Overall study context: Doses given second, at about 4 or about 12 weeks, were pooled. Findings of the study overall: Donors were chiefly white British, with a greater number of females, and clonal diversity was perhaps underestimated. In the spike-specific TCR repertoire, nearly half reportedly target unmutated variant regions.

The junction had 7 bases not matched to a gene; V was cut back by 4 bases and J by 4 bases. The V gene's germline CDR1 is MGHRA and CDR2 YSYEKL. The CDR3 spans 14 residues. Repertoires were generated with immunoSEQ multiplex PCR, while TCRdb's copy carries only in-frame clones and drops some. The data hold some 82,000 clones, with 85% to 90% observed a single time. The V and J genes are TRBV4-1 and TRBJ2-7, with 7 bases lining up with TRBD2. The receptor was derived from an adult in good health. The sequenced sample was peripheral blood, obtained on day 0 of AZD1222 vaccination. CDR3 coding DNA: TGCGCCAGCAGCCGGGGATCGGGGGGTTACGAGCAGTACTTC. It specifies CASSRGSGGYEQYF.